This passage covers 8 T cell receptor beta chains from one sample sequenced in a study of T cell repertoires in cytomegalovirus infection. TCRdb redid the calling of the reads with MiXCR, one entry per CDR3 protein. The repertoire holds a few hundred thousand distinct CDR3 sequences, with around 25% as singletons. Their specific antigens are unknown. The material sequenced was cultured PBMCs, taken from culture after CMV antigen stimulation. The receptors derive from a human donor in good health (CMV status not recorded). Some clones in this sample may be carry-over from other donors' samples.

The chain links TRBV7-9 to TRBJ1-1; D unresolved. This CDR3 contains 17 residues. Germline values: CDR1 SEHNR, CDR2 FQNEAQ (reference sequence). V lost 1 base, J lost 1 base, and 16 bases lay in between. The CDR3 nucleotides are TGTGCCAGCAGCTTAGGTCGGTCAGGCCAAAGGAACACTGAAGCTTTCTTT. This codes for CASSLGRSGQRNTEAFF. The full variable domain, completed using reference TRBV7-9 and TRBJ1-1, is DTGVSQNPRHKITKRGQNVTFRCDPISEHNRLYWYRQTLGQGPEFLTYFQNEAQLEKSRLLSDRFSAERPKGSFSTLEIQRTEQGDSAMYLCASSLGRSGQRNTEAFFGQGTRLTVV.

This clonotype has a count of ten or more. This chain links TRBV12-3 or TRBV12-4 with TRBJ1-1, with D hard to call. This CDR3 region has 13 residues. V dropped 6 bases and J dropped 0 bases, with 8 bases sitting between them. CDR3 nucleotides: TGTGCCAGCAGCCTGACCATGAACACTGAAGCTTTCTTT. It encodes CASSLTMNTEAFF.

The chain carries TRBV7-2 and TRBJ1-1; tentatively, D is TRBD1 (5 bases). CDR1 SGHTA and CDR2 FQGNSA come from the germline V gene. CDR3 length: 13 amino acids. V lost 5 bases and J lost 1, with 8 bases in between. The CDR3 loop is CASSAGQNTEAFF. The CDR3 DNA sequence: TGTGCCAGCAGCGCCGGACAGAACACTGAAGCTTTCTTT.

This clonotype has a count of ten or more. This chain links TRBV7-8 with TRBJ1-1; D call uncertain. The CDR3 length is 13 residues. Germline V gene lookup returns CDR1 SGHVS and CDR2 FQNEAQ. V shed 1 base and J shed 6 bases, with 9 bases lying between them. This chain's CDR3 is CASSLVWLAEAFF. CDR3 nucleotide sequence: TGTGCCAGCAGCTTAGTTTGGTTGGCTGAAGCTTTCTTT.

The table lists this clonotype with a few counts. The CDR3 loop is CASSEGARQPQHF. CDR3 bases: TGTGCCAGCAGCGAAGGGGCGCGGCAGCCCCAGCATTTT. The J gene is TRBJ1-5, the V gene TRBV7-3; D is possibly TRBD1 (5 bases). Looked up from germline, CDR1 is SGHTA and CDR2 is FQGTGA. V was trimmed by 5 bases and J by 7 bases, leaving 12 bases between them. The CDR3 contains 13 residues.

V and J are TRBV6-2 or TRBV6-3 and TRBJ1-2; TRBD1 matches 9 bases. Germline V gene data show CDR1 as MNHEY and CDR2 as SVGEGT. CDR3 length: 15 amino acids. The V segment lost 6 bases and the J segment 4 bases; nucleotides outside the gene matches: 9. The CDR3 is CASSYPRTGAYGYTF. DNA for the CDR3: TGTGCCAGCAGCTACCCTCGGACAGGGGCCTATGGCTACACCTTC.

The chain employs TRBV11-3 and TRBJ2-1; no definite D call. Trimming shortened V by 5 bases and J by 6 bases, and 20 bases separated the two germline ends. Germline assignment: CDR1 SGHNT and CDR2 YENEEA. This CDR3 region has 16 residues. The CDR3: CASSVAPALGFNEQFF. The CDR3, as DNA: TGTGCCAGCAGCGTGGCCCCGGCTCTGGGGTTCAATGAGCAGTTCTTC. Combining the CDR3 with reference TRBV11-3 and TRBJ2-1 gives the whole variable domain EAGVVQSPRYKIIEKKQPVAFWCNPISGHNTLYWYLQNLGQGPELLIRYENEEAVDDSQLPKDRFSAERLKGVDSTLKIQPAELGDSAVYLCASSVAPALGFNEQFFGPGTRLTVL.

On this clonotype itself: At one of its ends the junction is not consistent with the germline gene, which may arise from a read error. The V call is TRBV10-3, the J call TRBJ1-1; D remains unclear. Germline V CDR1 and CDR2: ENHRY, SYGVKD. The CDR3 is 16 residues long. In DNA, the CDR3 is TGTGCCATCAGTGAGTCGGCGGGAAATAAGAACCCTGAAGCTTTCTTT. Its protein is CAISESAGNKNPEAFF.